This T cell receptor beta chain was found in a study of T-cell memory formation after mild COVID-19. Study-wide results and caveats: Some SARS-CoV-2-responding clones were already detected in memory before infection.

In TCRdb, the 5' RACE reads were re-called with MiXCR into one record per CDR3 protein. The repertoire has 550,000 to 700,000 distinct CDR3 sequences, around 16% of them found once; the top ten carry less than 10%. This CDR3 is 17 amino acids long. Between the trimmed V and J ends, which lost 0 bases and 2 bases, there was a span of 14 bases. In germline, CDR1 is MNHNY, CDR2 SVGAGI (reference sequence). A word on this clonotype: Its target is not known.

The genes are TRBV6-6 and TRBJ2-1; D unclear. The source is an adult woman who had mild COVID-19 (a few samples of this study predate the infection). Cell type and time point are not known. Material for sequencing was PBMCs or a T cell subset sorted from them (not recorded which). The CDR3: CASSYSGITFAYNEQFF. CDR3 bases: TGTGCCAGCAGTTACTCTGGGATTACGTTCGCCTACAATGAGCAGTTCTTC.